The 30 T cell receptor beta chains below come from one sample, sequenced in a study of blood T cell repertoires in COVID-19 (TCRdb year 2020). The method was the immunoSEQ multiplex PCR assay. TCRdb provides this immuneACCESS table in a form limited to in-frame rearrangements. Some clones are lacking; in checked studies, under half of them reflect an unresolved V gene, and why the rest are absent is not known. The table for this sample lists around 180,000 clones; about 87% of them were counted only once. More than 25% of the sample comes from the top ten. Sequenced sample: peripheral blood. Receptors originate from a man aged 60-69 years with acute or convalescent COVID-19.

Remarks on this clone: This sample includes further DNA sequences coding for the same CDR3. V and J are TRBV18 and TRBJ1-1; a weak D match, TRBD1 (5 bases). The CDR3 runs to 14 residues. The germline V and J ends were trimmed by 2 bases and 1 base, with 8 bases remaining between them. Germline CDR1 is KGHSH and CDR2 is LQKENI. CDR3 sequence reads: CASSPGQGNTEAFF. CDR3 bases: TGTGCCAGCTCACCAGGTCAGGGGAACACTGAAGCTTTCTTT.

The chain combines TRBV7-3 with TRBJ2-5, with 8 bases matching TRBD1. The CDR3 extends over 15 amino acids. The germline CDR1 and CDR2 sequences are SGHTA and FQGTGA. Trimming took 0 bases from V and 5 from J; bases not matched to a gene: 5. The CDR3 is CASSLTAGGQETQYF. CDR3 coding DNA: TGTGCCAGCAGCTTAACGGCAGGGGGCCAGGAGACCCAGTACTTC.

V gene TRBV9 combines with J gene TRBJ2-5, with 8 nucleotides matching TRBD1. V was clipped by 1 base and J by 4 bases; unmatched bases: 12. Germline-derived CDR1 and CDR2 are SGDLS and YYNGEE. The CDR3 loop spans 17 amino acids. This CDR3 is CASSVYEDRDVRETQYF. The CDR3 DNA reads TGTGCCAGCAGCGTATATGAGGACAGGGACGTCCGAGAGACCCAGTACTTC.

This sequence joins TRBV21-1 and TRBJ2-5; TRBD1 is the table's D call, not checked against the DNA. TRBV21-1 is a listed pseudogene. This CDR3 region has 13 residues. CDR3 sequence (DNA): TGTGCCAGCTGGACAGGGCATCAAGAGACCCAGTACTTC. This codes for CASWTGHQETQYF.

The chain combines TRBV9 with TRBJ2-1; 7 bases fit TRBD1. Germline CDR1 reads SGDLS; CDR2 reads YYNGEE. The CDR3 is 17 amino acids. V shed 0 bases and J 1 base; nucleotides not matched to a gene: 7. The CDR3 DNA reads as TGTGCCAGCAGCGTAGCGGGACAGACATCATCCTACAATGAGCAGTTCTTC. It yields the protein CASSVAGQTSSYNEQFF.

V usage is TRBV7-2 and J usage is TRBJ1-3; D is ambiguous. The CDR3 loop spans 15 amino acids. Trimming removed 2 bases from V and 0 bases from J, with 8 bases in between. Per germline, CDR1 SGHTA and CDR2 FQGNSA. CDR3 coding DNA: TGTGCCAGCAGCTTAACGTCGAGCTCTGGAAACACCATATATTTT. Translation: CASSLTSSSGNTIYF.

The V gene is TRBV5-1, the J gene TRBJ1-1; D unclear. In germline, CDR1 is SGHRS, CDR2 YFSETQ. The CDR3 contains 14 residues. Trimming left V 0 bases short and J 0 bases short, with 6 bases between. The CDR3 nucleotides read TGCGCCAGCAGCTTGGCCGTATTGAACACTGAAGCTTTCTTT. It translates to CASSLAVLNTEAFF.

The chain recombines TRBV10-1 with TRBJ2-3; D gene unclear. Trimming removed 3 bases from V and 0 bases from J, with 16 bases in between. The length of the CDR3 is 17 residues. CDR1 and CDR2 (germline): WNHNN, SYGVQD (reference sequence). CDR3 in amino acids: CASSDGSSPRSTDTQYF. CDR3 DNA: TGCGCCAGCAGTGACGGATCTTCCCCTAGGAGCACAGATACGCAGTATTTT.

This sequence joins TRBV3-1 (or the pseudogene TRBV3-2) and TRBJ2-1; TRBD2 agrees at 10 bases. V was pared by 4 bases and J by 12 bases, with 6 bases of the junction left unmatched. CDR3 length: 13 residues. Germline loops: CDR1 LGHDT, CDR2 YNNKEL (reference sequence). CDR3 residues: CASSPSGSSGQFF. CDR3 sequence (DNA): TGTGCCAGCAGCCCTAGCGGGAGCTCAGGGCAGTTCTTC.

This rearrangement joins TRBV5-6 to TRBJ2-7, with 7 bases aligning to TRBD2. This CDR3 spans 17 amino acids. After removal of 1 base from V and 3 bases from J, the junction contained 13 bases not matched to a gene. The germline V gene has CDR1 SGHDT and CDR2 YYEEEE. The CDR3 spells CASSLPGRGPIGYEQYF. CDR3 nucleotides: TGTGCCAGCAGCTTGCCGGGGAGGGGCCCGATTGGCTACGAGCAGTACTTC.

DNA for the CDR3: TGTGCCACCAGTGACCCGACTAGCGGGAGGACCACCGGGGAGCTGTTTTTT. Its protein product is CATSDPTSGRTTGELFF. This rearrangement joins TRBV24-1 to TRBJ2-2; TRBD2 matches 13 bases. V gave up 4 bases and J gave up 4 bases; unmatched junction bases: 5. CDR1 and CDR2 from the germline V gene are KGHDR and SFDVKD. The CDR3 contains 17 residues.

The CDR3 sequence is CATSDAGLAGGSSTDTQYF. In DNA form, the CDR3 reads TGTGCCACCAGTGATGCCGGACTAGCGGGGGGGTCTAGCACAGATACGCAGTATTTT. The chain employs TRBV24-1 and TRBJ2-3, with 15 bases fitting TRBD2. There are 19 residues in the CDR3. Looked up from germline, CDR1 is KGHDR and CDR2 is SFDVKD. J gave up 0 bases and V 3 bases, and 6 bases lay outside the gene matches.

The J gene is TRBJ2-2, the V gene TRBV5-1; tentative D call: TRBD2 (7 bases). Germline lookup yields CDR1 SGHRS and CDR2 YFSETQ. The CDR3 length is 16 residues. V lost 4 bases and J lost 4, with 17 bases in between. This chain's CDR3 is CASSLVGGLGTGELFF. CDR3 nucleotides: TGCGCCAGCAGCCTCGTCGGGGGGCTTGGCACCGGGGAGCTGTTTTTT.

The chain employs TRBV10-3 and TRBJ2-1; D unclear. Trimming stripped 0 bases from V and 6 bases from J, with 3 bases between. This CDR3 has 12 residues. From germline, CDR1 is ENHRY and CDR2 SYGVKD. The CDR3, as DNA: TGTGCCATCAGTGAGTCGGCCAATGAGCAGTTCTTC. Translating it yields CAISESANEQFF.

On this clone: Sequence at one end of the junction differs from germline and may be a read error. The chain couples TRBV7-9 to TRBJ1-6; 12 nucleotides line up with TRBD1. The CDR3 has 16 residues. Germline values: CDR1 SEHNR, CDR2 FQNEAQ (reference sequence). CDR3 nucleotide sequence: TGTGCCAGCGGCTTAGGGACAGGGGGCCCGAATTCACCCCTCCACTTT. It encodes CASGLGTGGPNSPLHF.

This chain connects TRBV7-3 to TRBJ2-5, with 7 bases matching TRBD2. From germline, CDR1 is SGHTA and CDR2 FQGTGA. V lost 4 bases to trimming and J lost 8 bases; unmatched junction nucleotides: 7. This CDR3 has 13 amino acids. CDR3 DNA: TGTGCCAGCAGCTCGACCGCGGGGGAAACCCAGTACTTC. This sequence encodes CASSSTAGETQYF. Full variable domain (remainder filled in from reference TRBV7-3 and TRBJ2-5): GAGVSQTPSNKVTEKGKYVELRCDPISGHTALYWYRQSLGQGPEFLIYFQGTGAADDSGLPNDRFFAVRPEGSVSTLKIQRTERGDSAVYLCASSSTAGETQYFGPGTRLLVL.

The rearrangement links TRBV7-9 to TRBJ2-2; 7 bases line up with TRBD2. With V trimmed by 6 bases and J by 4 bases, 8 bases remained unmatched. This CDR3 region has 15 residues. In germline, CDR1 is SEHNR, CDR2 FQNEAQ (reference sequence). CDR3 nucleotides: TGTGCCAGCAGTTTGCTAGCGGCGGGCACCGGGGAGCTGTTTTTT. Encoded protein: CASSLLAAGTGELFF.

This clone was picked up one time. Written as DNA, the CDR3 is TGTGCCAGCAGCGTAGCAATAGAGGGTTCACCCCTCCACTTT. Encoded protein: CASSVAIEGSPLHF. The V call is TRBV9, the J call TRBJ1-6; D gene unclear. The germline CDR1 and CDR2 sequences are SGDLS and YYNGEE. The ends were cut back, 0 bases at V and 9 bases at J, with 10 bases in the middle. CDR3 length: 14 amino acids. The whole variable domain, remainder taken from reference TRBV9 and TRBJ1-6, is DSGVTQTPKHLITATGQRVTLRCSPRSGDLSVYWYQQSLDQGLQFLIQYYNGEERAKGNILERFSAQQFPDLHSELNLSSLELGDSALYFCASSVAIEGSPLHFGNGTRLTVT.

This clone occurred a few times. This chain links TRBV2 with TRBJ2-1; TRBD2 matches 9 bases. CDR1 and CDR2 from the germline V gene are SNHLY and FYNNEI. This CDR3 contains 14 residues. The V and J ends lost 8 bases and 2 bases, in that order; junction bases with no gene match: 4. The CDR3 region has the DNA TGTGCCAGCCGGGGCGGGGGGGCCTACAATGAGCAGTTCTTC. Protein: CASRGGGAYNEQFF.

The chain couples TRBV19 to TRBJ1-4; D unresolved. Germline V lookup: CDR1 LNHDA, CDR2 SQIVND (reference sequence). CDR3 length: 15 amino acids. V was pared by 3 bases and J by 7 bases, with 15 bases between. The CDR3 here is CASSMGAGSGEKLFF. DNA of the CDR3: TGTGCCAGTAGTATGGGCGCGGGTTCGGGTGAAAAACTGTTTTTT.

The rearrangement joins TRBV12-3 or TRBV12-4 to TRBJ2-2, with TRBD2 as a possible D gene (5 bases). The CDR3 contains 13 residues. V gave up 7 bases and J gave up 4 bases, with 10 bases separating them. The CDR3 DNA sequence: TGTGCCAGCAAGGGAGAGGCCACCGGGGAGCTGTTTTTT. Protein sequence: CASKGEATGELFF.

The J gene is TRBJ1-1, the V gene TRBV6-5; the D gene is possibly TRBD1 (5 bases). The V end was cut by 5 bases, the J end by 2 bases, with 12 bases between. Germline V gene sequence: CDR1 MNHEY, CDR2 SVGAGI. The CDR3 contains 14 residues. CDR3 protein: CASSPLTDNTEAFF. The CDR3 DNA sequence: TGTGCCAGCAGTCCCCTGACAGATAACACTGAAGCTTTCTTT.

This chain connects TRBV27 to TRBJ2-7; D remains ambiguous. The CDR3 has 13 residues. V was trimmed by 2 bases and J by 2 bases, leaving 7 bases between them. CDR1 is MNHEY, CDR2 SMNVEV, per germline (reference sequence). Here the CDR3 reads CASSLIATYEQYF. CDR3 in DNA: TGTGCCAGCAGTTTAATTGCTACCTACGAGCAGTACTTC.

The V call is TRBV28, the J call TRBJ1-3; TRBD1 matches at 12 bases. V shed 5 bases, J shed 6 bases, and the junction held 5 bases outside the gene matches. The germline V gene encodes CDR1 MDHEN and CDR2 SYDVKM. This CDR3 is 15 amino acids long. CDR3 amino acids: CASSIPGQGANTIYF. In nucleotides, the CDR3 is TGTGCCAGCAGTATTCCGGGACAGGGGGCAAACACCATATATTTT.

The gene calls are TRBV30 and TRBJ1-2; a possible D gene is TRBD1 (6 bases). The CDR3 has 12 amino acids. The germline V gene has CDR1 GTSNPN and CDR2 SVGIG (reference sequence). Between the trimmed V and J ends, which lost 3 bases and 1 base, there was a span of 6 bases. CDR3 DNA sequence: TGTGCCTGGAGAGGGGGTAACTATGGCTACACCTTC. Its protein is CAWRGGNYGYTF.

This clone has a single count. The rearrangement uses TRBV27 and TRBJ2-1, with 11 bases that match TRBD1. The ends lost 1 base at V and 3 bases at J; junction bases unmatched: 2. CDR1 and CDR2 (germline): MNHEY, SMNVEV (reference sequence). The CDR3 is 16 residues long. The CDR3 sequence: CASSLYGTGGYNEQFF. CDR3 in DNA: TGTGCCAGCAGTTTATACGGGACAGGGGGCTACAATGAGCAGTTCTTC.

Written as DNA, the CDR3 is TGTGCCAGCACCTTCGGGGGGAGCGACTACGAGCAGTACTTC. It translates to CASTFGGSDYEQYF. The chain recombines TRBV7-2 with TRBJ2-7; the match to TRBD2 covers 7 bases. J lost 3 bases, V lost 7 bases, and 9 bases had no gene match. The CDR3 consists of 14 residues. Per the germline V gene, CDR1 is SGHTA and CDR2 is FQGNSA.

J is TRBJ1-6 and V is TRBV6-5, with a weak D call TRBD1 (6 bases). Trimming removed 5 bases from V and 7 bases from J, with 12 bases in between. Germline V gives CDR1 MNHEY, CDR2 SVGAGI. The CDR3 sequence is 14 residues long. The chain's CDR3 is CASSPGQANSPLHF. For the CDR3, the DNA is TGTGCCAGCAGTCCGGGACAAGCCAATTCACCCCTCCACTTT.

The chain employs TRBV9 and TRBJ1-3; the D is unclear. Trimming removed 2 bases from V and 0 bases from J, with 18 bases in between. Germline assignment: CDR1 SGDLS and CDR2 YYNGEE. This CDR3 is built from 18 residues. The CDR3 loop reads CASSVSDLLISSGNTIYF. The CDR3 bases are TGTGCCAGCAGCGTCAGCGACCTCTTGATCAGCTCTGGAAACACCATATATTTT.

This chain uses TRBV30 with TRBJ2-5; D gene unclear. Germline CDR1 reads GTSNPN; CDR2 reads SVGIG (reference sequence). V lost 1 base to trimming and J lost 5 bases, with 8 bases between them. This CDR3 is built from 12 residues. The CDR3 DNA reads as TGTGCCTGGAGTGCTCTGAGGGAGACCCAGTACTTC. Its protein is CAWSALRETQYF.